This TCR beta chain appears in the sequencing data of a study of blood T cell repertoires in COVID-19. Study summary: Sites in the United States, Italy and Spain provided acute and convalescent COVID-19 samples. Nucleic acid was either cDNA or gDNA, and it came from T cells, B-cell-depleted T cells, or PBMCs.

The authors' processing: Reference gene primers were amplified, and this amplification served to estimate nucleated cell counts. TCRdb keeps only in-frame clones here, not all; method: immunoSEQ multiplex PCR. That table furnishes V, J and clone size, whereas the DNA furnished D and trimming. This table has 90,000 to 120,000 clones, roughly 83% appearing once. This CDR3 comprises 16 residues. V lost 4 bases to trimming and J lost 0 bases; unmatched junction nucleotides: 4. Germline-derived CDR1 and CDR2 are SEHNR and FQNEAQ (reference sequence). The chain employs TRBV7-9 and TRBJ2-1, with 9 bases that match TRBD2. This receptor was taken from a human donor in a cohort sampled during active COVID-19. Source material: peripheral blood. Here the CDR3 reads CASSSLLAGSYNEQFF. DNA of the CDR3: TGTGCCAGCAGCTCTTTACTAGCGGGCTCCTACAATGAGCAGTTCTTC.